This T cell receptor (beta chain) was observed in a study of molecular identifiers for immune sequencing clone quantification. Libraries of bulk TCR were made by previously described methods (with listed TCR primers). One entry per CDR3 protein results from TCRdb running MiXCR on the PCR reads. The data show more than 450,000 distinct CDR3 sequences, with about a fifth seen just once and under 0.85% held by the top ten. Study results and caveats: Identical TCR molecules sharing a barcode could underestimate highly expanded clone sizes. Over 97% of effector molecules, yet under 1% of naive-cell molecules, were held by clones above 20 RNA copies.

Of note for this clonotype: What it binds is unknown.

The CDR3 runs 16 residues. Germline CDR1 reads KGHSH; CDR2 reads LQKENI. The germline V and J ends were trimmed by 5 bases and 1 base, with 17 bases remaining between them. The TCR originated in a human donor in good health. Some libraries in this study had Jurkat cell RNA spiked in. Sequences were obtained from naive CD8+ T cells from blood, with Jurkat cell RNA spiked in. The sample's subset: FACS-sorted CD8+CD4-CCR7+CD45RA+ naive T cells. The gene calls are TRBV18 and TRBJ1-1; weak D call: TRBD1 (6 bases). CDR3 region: CASSDELGQQNTEAFF. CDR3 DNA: TGTGCCAGCTCAGACGAATTAGGACAGCAGAACACTGAAGCTTTCTTT.